Below, 17 T cell receptor beta chains from the same sample are listed, as sequenced in a study of identifying expanded T cells in peripheral blood (dated by TCRdb to between 2019 and 2020). Library method: the immunoSEQ multiplex PCR assay. Imported from immuneACCESS, the table was reduced by TCRdb to in-frame sequences with V and J called. These copies leave out some clones; in studies compared against another copy, an unresolved V gene accounts for under half, and the cause of the remainder is not known. This sample holds fewer than 110,000 clones; around 88% were observed only once. The top ten hold about 18% of the sample. Source material: blood. These receptors were obtained from a person aged 18 to 75 in good health.

The V call is TRBV19, the J call TRBJ1-1, with D unclear. CDR3 length: 14 residues. V was clipped by 0 bases and J by 5 bases, with 10 bases between them. The germline CDR1 and CDR2 sequences are LNHDA and SQIVND (reference sequence). DNA of the CDR3: TGTGCCAGTAGTATAGATCCATGGTTGACTGAAGCTTTCTTT. This translates into CASSIDPWLTEAFF.

The chain is built from TRBV9 and TRBJ2-1; 11 bases match TRBD2. This CDR3 comprises 16 residues. Germline CDR1 SGDLS, CDR2 YYNGEE. Losses at the gene ends were 4 bases for V and 0 bases for J; bases not matched to a gene: 3. CDR3 loop: CASSPSGGSSYNEQFF. The DNA of the CDR3 is TGTGCCAGCAGCCCTAGCGGGGGGAGCTCCTACAATGAGCAGTTCTTC.

The chain couples TRBV19 to TRBJ2-4; D unresolved. The CDR3 has 13 residues. Per germline, CDR1 LNHDA and CDR2 SQIVND (reference sequence). Trimming removed 4 bases at V and 5 bases at J, with 9 bases between. Written as DNA, the CDR3 is TGTGCCAGTAGTACCTACGGACAAAACATTCAGTACTTC. Its translation: CASSTYGQNIQYF.

The chain couples TRBV5-1 to TRBJ2-6; tentative D call: TRBD1 (6 bases). This CDR3 has 16 residues. Germline V gives CDR1 SGHRS, CDR2 YFSETQ. V was pared by 4 bases and J by 0 bases, with 11 bases between. The CDR3 DNA is TGCGCCAGCAGCACCACAGGGACCTCTGGGGCCAACGTCCTGACTTTC. Residues: CASSTTGTSGANVLTF.

The rearrangement links TRBV5-1 to TRBJ2-7; tentative D call: TRBD1 (5 bases). The CDR3 spans 15 residues. Trimming left V 1 base short and J 5 bases short, with 16 bases between. Germline CDR1 is SGHRS and CDR2 is YFSETQ. The CDR3 loop is CASSLSQVPLDEQYF. The CDR3 coding sequence is TGCGCCAGCAGCTTGTCACAGGTTCCGCTCGACGAGCAGTACTTC.

V and J are TRBV5-1 and TRBJ1-4; a possible D gene is TRBD1 (6 bases). V was cut by 0 bases and J by 8 bases, with 14 bases left in between. The CDR3 runs to 15 residues. Germline-derived CDR1 and CDR2 are SGHRS and YFSETQ. CDR3 DNA: TGCGCCAGCAGCTTGGCAGGGACATCTGAGGAAAAACTGTTTTTT. Its translation: CASSLAGTSEEKLFF. Variable domain in full (rest from reference TRBV5-1 and TRBJ1-4): KAGVTQTPRYLIKTRGQQVTLSCSPISGHRSVSWYQQTPGQGLQFLFEYFSETQRNKGNFPGRFSGRQFSNSRSEMNVSTLELGDSALYLCASSLAGTSEEKLFFGSGTQLSVL.

V usage is TRBV6-5 and J usage is TRBJ2-7; 9 bases are a match to TRBD1. Germline-derived CDR1 and CDR2 are MNHEY and SVGAGI. This CDR3 contains 15 residues. V was pared by 4 bases and J by 3 bases, with 7 bases of the junction left unmatched. The CDR3 region is CASSFLRGQGYEQYF. The DNA of the CDR3 is TGTGCCAGCAGTTTCCTTAGGGGACAGGGCTACGAGCAGTACTTC.

The V gene is TRBV7-2, the J gene TRBJ2-7, with 9 bases that match TRBD2. V gave up 3 bases and J gave up 6 bases; unmatched junction bases: 6. Germline assignment: CDR1 SGHTA and CDR2 FQGNSA. The CDR3 has 14 amino acids. The CDR3 sequence is CASSLGLAFIEQYF. The DNA for the CDR3 is TGTGCCAGCAGCTTGGGACTAGCTTTCATCGAGCAGTACTTC.

This clone was counted a few times. V and J are TRBV20-1 and TRBJ2-5; no definite D call. The CDR3 sequence is 11 residues long. The germline V gene encodes CDR1 DFQATT and CDR2 SNEGSKA (reference sequence). The V end lost 2 bases, the J end lost 4 bases, and 5 bases lay between the germline ends. CDR3 loop: CSARPTETQYF. The CDR3 nucleotides are TGCAGTGCTAGACCGACAGAGACCCAGTACTTC.

The genes are TRBV27 and TRBJ1-1; 7 nucleotides agree with TRBD1. Germline V lookup: CDR1 MNHEY, CDR2 SMNVEV (reference sequence). The CDR3 totals 15 residues. J gave up 0 bases and V 5 bases, and 6 bases lay outside the gene matches. CDR3 nucleotides: TGTGCCAGCAGTATACAAACAGGGGTGAACACTGAAGCTTTCTTT. Amino acid sequence: CASSIQTGVNTEAFF.

The chain recombines TRBV7-9 with TRBJ1-5, with a possible D match to TRBD1 (6 bases). Trimming cost V 4 bases and J 7 bases, with 8 bases left between them. Looked up from germline, CDR1 is SEHNR and CDR2 is FQNEAQ (reference sequence). The CDR3 is made up of 12 amino acids. CDR3: CASSWGGQPQHF. The CDR3 nucleotides read TGTGCCAGCAGCTGGGGGGGCCAGCCCCAGCATTTT. The full variable domain, with the rest looked up from reference TRBV7-9 and TRBJ1-5, is DTGVSQNPRHKITKRGQNVTFRCDPISEHNRLYWYRQTLGQGPEFLTYFQNEAQLEKSRLLSDRFSAERPKGSFSTLEIQRTEQGDSAMYLCASSWGGQPQHFGDGTRLSIL.

This clone was recorded only once. This chain uses TRBV28 with TRBJ2-1; 8 nucleotides align to TRBD1. With 1 base clipped from V and 4 bases from J, the junction kept 3 bases outside the gene matches. This CDR3 comprises 15 residues. Germline CDR1 MDHEN, CDR2 SYDVKM. The CDR3: CASSLSGGAYNEQFF. The CDR3 coding sequence is TGTGCCAGCAGTTTATCAGGGGGCGCTTACAATGAGCAGTTCTTC.

The chain is built from TRBV5-6 and TRBJ2-7; perhaps D is TRBD1 or TRBD2 (5 bases each). V was cut by 4 bases and J by 0 bases, with 14 bases left in between. CDR3 length equals 15 residues. CDR1 and CDR2 (germline): SGHDT, YYEEEE. In DNA, the CDR3 is TGTGCCAGCAGCCGATCCGGGACGGTCTCCTACGAGCAGTACTTC. Its translation is CASSRSGTVSYEQYF.

The V gene is TRBV2, the J gene TRBJ1-2, with D uncertain. Looked up from germline, CDR1 is SNHLY and CDR2 is FYNNEI. The ends were cut back, 4 bases at V and 5 bases at J, with 14 bases in the middle. There are 14 residues in the CDR3. CDR3 bases: TGTGCCAGCAGTGTTCCGGAATTTCTTTATGGCTACACCTTC. This gives the protein CASSVPEFLYGYTF.

The chain is built from TRBV20-1 and TRBJ2-5, with D perhaps matching TRBD2 (6 bases). Germline V CDR1 and CDR2: DFQATT, SNEGSKA (reference sequence). This CDR3 spans 10 amino acids. The CDR3 protein is CAGGRETQYF. The CDR3 bases are TGCGCCGGGGGTCGAGAGACCCAGTACTTC.

The chain uses TRBV4-3 and TRBJ2-3; D may be TRBD1 or TRBD2 (7 bases each). The CDR3 extends over 16 amino acids. The germline V gene encodes CDR1 LGHNA and CDR2 YSLEER. Trimming removed 4 bases at V and 4 bases at J, with 18 bases between. The CDR3 loop reads CASSLGGRGQADTQYF. The CDR3 coding sequence is TGCGCCAGCAGCCTCGGAGGGAGGGGGCAGGCAGATACGCAGTATTTT.

In DNA form, the CDR3 reads TGTGCCAGCAGCGTAGGTGGCTCGTTGGGTCCCGCCTACGAGCAGTACTTC. Amino acids: CASSVGGSLGPAYEQYF. This chain uses TRBV9 with TRBJ2-7; D gene unclear. Trimming stripped 0 bases from V and 2 bases from J, with 18 bases between. The CDR3 spans 17 residues. Germline V gives CDR1 SGDLS, CDR2 YYNGEE.